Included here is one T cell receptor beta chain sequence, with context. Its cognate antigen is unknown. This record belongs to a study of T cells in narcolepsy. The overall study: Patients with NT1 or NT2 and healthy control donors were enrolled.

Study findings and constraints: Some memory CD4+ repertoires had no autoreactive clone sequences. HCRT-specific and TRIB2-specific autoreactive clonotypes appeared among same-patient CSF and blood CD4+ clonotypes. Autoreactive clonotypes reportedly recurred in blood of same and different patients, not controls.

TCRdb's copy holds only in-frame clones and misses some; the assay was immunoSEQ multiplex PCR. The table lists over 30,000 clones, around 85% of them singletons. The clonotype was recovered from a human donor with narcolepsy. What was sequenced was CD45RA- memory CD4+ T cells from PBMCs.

CDR3 DNA sequence: TGTGCCAGCAGTGAAAATCTTAATACGCAGTATTTT. Its translation is CASSENLNTQYF. V usage is TRBV25-1 and J usage is TRBJ2-3; no definite D call. The length of the CDR3 is 12 residues. Trimming took 2 bases from V and 7 from J, leaving 7 bases between them. Per germline, CDR1 MGHDK and CDR2 SYGVNS.